This TCR beta chain was recorded in a study of CD8 T cells in Susac syndrome. Germline V gives CDR1 SGHDN, CDR2 FVKESK. Trimming took 4 bases from V and 1 from J; bases not matched to a gene: 4. This CDR3 is built from 15 residues. Random hexamers were used to reverse transcribe 0.5 to 1 ug of RNA. Across 54 Vbeta and 13 Jbeta, immunoSEQ multiplex PCR amplified TCR beta CDR3. MiXCR was run by TCRdb on the immunoSEQ multiplex PCR reads, yielding one entry per CDR3 protein. The data contain roughly 180,000 distinct CDR3 sequences, about 95% of them singletons. In blood CD8+ and CD4+ T cells, TCR beta underwent sequencing. The control participants were healthy donors, and these controls were matched with respect to both age and sex. The CD8+ and CD4+ T cells were negatively isolated, with the TEMRA cells enriched by FACS.

Sequenced: CD4+ T cells from PBMCs. This rearrangement joins TRBV14 to TRBJ1-1; TRBD1 aligns across 9 bases. The clonotype was recovered from a human donor in good health. As DNA, the CDR3 is TGTGCCAGCAGCCCCTGGGACAGGGAGAACACTGAAGCTTTCTTT. Amino acids: CASSPWDRENTEAFF.